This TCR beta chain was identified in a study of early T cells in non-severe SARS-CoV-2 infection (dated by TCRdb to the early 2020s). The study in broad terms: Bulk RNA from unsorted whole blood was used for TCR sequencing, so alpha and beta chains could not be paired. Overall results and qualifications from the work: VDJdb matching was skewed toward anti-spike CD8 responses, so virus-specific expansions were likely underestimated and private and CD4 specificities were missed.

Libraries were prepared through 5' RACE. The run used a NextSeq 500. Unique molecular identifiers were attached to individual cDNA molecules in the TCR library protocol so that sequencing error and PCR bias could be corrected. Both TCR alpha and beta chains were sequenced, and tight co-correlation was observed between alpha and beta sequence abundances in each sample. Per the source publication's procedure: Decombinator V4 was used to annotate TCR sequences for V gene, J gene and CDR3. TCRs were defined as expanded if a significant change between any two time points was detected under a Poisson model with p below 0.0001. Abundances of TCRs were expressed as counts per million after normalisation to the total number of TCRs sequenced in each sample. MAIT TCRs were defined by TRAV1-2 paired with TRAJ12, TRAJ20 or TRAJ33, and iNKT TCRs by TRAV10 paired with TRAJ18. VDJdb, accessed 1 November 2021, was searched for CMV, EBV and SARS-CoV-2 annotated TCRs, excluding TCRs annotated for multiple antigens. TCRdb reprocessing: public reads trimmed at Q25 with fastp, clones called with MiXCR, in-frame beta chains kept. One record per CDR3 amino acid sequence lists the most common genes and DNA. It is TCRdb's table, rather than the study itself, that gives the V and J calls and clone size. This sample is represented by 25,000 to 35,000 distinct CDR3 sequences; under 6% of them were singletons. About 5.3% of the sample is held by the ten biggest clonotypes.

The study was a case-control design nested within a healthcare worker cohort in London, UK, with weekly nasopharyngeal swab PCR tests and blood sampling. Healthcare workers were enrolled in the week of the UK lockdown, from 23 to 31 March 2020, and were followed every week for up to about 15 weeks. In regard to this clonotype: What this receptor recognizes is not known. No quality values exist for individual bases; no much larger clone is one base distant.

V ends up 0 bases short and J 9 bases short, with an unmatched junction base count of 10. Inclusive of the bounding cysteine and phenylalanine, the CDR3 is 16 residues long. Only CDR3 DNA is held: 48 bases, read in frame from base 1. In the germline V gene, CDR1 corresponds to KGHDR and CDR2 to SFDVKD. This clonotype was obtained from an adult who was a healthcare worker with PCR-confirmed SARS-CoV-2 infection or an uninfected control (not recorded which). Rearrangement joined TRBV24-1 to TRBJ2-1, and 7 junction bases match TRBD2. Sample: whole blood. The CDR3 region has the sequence CATSDLVAGGQAEQFF. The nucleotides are TGTGCCACCAGTGATTTGGTAGCGGGCGGTCAGGCTGAGCAGTTCTTC.